These 26 T cell receptor beta chains came from one sample sequenced in a study of blood T cells in healthy people across ages. Alongside a J-beta primer mix, a sample-barcoded 5' primer served in a second PCR lasting about 6 to 11 cycles. TCRdb analysed the 5' RACE reads with MiXCR anew, one entry per CDR3 protein. The profile shows 1.5 million to 2 million distinct CDR3 sequences, about 28% of them singletons. Material for sequencing was blood. All receptors derive from a woman in her 30s in good health.

This clonotype was counted many times. The V gene is TRBV6-5, the J gene TRBJ2-5; 11 bases fit TRBD2. This CDR3 is 15 amino acids long. Germline-derived CDR1 and CDR2 are MNHEY and SVGAGI. The V and J ends lost 6 bases and 1 base, in that order; junction bases with no gene match: 4. The CDR3: CASSFGTSGQETQYF. As DNA, the CDR3 is TGTGCCAGCAGCTTCGGGACTAGCGGCCAAGAGACCCAGTACTTC.

This clonotype has at least ten counts. The rearrangement uses TRBV7-2 and TRBJ2-5; D remains ambiguous. The CDR3 sequence is 13 residues long. Germline V gene data show CDR1 as SGHTA and CDR2 as FQGNSA. V shed 1 base and J shed 4 bases, with 7 bases lying between them. Here the CDR3 DNA reads TGTGCCAGCAGCTTAGATATATTAGAGACCCAGTACTTC. Translated: CASSLDILETQYF.

This clonotype was picked up a small number of times. The genes are TRBV29-1 and TRBJ2-1, with 7 positions matching TRBD2. CDR3 length equals 16 residues. V shed 0 bases, J shed 0 bases, and the junction held 5 bases outside the gene matches. Germline V gives CDR1 SQVTM, CDR2 ANQGSEA. CDR3 sequence (DNA): TGCAGCGTTGAAGAGGGGAGGGAAAGCTCCTACAATGAGCAGTTCTTC. Translating it yields CSVEEGRESSYNEQFF.

This clonotype was seen more than once but under ten times. The chain couples TRBV12-3 or TRBV12-4 to TRBJ1-4, with TRBD1 matching 7 bases. With 5 bases clipped from V and 3 bases from J, the junction kept 6 bases outside the gene matches. This CDR3 is built from 15 residues. CDR3 DNA: TGTGCCAGCAGTCCAGGGGGGTGGTCTAATGAAAAACTGTTTTTT. As protein: CASSPGGWSNEKLFF.

The J gene is TRBJ2-3, the V gene TRBV7-9, with D perhaps matching TRBD2 (5 bases). Germline values: CDR1 SEHNR, CDR2 FQNEAQ (reference sequence). The ends were cut back, 6 bases at V and 4 bases at J, with 8 bases in the middle. The CDR3 totals 12 residues. CDR3 in DNA: TGTGCCAGCAGGACGAGGGCAGATACGCAGTATTTT. As protein: CASRTRADTQYF.

This clonotype was observed a handful of times. The V gene is TRBV20-1, the J gene TRBJ2-7; D remains ambiguous. Trimming took 3 bases from V and 7 from J, leaving 19 bases between them. Germline V gene lookup returns CDR1 DFQATT and CDR2 SNEGSKA (reference sequence). The CDR3 contains 14 residues. The CDR3 DNA reads as TGCAGTGCTAGGAAGGGCAATAACCCCGGGGAGCAGTACTTC. Translation gives CSARKGNNPGEQYF.

At least ten counts were recorded for this clonotype. V gene TRBV28 combines with J gene TRBJ2-7, with a possible D match to TRBD1 (5 bases). Between the trimmed V and J ends, which lost 10 bases and 2 bases, there was a span of 12 bases. This CDR3 has 12 residues. CDR1 and CDR2 (germline): MDHEN, SYDVKM. CDR3 region: CATGQGPYEQYF. CDR3 nucleotide sequence: TGTGCCACTGGGCAGGGCCCCTACGAGCAGTACTTC.

This clonotype was counted between two and nine times. One end of the junction fails to match germline, which may point to a read error. In DNA form, the CDR3 reads TGTGTCAGCAGCGGACTAGTGAAGGAGACCCAGTACTTC. This codes for CVSSGLVKETQYF. The gene calls are TRBV9 and TRBJ2-5, with TRBD2 identical over 7 bases. The germline V gene has CDR1 SGDLS and CDR2 YYNGEE. CDR3 length equals 13 residues.

The rearrangement joins TRBV14 to TRBJ1-4; D is uncertain. The germline V gene encodes CDR1 SGHDN and CDR2 FVKESK. The CDR3 is made up of 15 amino acids. V lost 0 bases and J lost 10, with 15 bases in between. CDR3 in amino acids: CASSQEGSKRAKLFF. DNA of the CDR3: TGTGCCAGCAGCCAAGAGGGTAGTAAAAGAGCAAAACTGTTTTTT. The full variable domain, completed using reference TRBV14 and TRBJ1-4, is EAGVTQFPSHSVIEKGQTVTLRCDPISGHDNLYWYRRVMGKEIKFLLHFVKESKQDESGMPNNRFLAERTGGTYSTLKVQPAELEDSGVYFCASSQEGSKRAKLFFGSGTQLSVL.

This clonotype turned up a few times. This chain uses TRBV12-3 or TRBV12-4 with TRBJ2-5; D not certain. Trimming shortened V by 2 bases and J by 5 bases, and 6 bases separated the two germline ends. The CDR3 loop spans 12 amino acids. The CDR3 bases are TGTGCCAGCAGTTTAAACGCGGAGACCCAGTACTTC. As protein: CASSLNAETQYF.

This clonotype was found a few times. V gene TRBV7-9 combines with J gene TRBJ2-7; D is tentatively TRBD1 or TRBD2 (5 bases each). Germline-derived CDR1 and CDR2 are SEHNR and FQNEAQ (reference sequence). Deletions cut 8 bases from V and 6 bases from J, with 26 bases between. The CDR3 length is 16 residues. The CDR3: CASEWAARGGIGEQYF. For the CDR3, the DNA is TGTGCCAGCGAATGGGCTGCCCGTGGGGGAATCGGCGAGCAGTACTTC.

The genes are TRBV15 and TRBJ1-4, with 7 bases that match TRBD1. Germline V gives CDR1 LNHNV, CDR2 YYDKDF (reference sequence). After removal of 2 bases from V and 8 bases from J, the junction contained 8 bases not matched to a gene. This CDR3 contains 15 residues. The CDR3 DNA reads as TGTGCCACCAGCAGACGTACAGGGGTCGGGGAAAAACTGTTTTTT. It yields the protein CATSRRTGVGEKLFF.

This clonotype was detected many times. The CDR3 here is CASSLEDYEQYF. The CDR3 DNA follows: TGTGCCAGCAGCTTAGAAGACTACGAGCAGTACTTC. The V call is TRBV11-2, the J call TRBJ2-7; the D is unclear. V was cut by 0 bases and J by 3 bases, with 3 bases left in between. This CDR3 contains 12 residues. The V gene's germline CDR1 is SGHAT and CDR2 FQNNGV.

In its sample, this clonotype was seen a few times. The rearrangement joins TRBV20-1 to TRBJ2-4; D may be TRBD1 (6 bases). Germline V gene lookup returns CDR1 DFQATT and CDR2 SNEGSKA (reference sequence). The CDR3 runs 13 residues. The CDR3: CSAGAGAKNIQYF. The CDR3 coding sequence is TGCAGCGCAGGGGCAGGGGCCAAAAACATTCAGTACTTC.

The genes are TRBV20-1 and TRBJ2-1; 11 positions agree with TRBD2. CDR3 length: 15 amino acids. V dropped 4 bases and J dropped 4; count of bases not matched to a gene: 6. CDR1 is DFQATT and CDR2 is SNEGSKA in the germline V gene (reference sequence). CDR3 sequence: CSATVSGRAYNEQFF. The CDR3 bases are TGCAGTGCTACCGTTAGCGGGAGGGCTTACAATGAGCAGTTCTTC.

This clonotype was counted many times. The chain employs TRBV6-5 and TRBJ2-6, with 11 bases identical to TRBD1. Germline V lookup: CDR1 MNHEY, CDR2 SVGAGI. Trimming at V came to 0 bases and at J to 1 base, leaving 2 bases not matched to a gene. The length of the CDR3 is 18 residues. The CDR3 sequence: CASSYSGTGGSGANVLTF. In nucleotides, the CDR3 is TGTGCCAGCAGTTACTCGGGGACAGGGGGTTCTGGGGCCAACGTCCTGACTTTC.

This clonotype was counted once. An end of the junction differs from the germline gene, which may be a read error. The chain carries TRBV20-1 and TRBJ2-3, with D unclear. The V gene's germline CDR1 is DFQATT and CDR2 SNEGSKA (reference sequence). The CDR3 length is 11 residues. The CDR3 spells CSAHQPNTQDF. The CDR3 nucleotides read TGCAGTGCCCACCAACCGAATACGCAGGATTTT.

The chain links TRBV5-1 to TRBJ1-5, with TRBD1 identical over 7 bases. CDR1 is SGHRS and CDR2 is YFSETQ in the germline V gene. This CDR3 region has 15 residues. The V gene end was trimmed by 4 bases and the J gene end by 2 bases; junction bases not matched to a gene: 6. The CDR3 reads CASSTGTERNQPQHF. The CDR3 DNA follows: TGCGCCAGCAGCACCGGGACAGAACGCAATCAGCCCCAGCATTTT.

V usage is TRBV6-5 and J usage is TRBJ2-2, with TRBD2 identical over 8 bases. The germline V gene encodes CDR1 MNHEY and CDR2 SVGAGI. The CDR3 totals 17 residues. The J segment lost 0 bases and the V segment lost 2 bases, leaving 5 bases of the junction unmatched. The CDR3: CASSYPPGGANTGELFF. In DNA, the CDR3 is TGTGCCAGCAGTTACCCACCCGGGGGGGCGAACACCGGGGAGCTGTTTTTT.

The chain joins TRBV2 to TRBJ1-5; D may be TRBD1 (5 bases). V lost 10 bases to trimming and J lost 3 bases, with 19 bases between them. Germline loops: CDR1 SNHLY, CDR2 FYNNEI. CDR3 length: 15 residues. CDR3: CANQVDDRLNQPQHF. CDR3 nucleotide sequence: TGTGCCAACCAAGTAGACGACAGACTCAATCAGCCCCAGCATTTT. The full variable domain, completed using reference TRBV2 and TRBJ1-5, is EPEVTQTPSHQVTQMGQEVILRCVPISNHLYFYWYRQILGQKVEFLVSFYNNEISEKSEIFDDQFSVERPDGSNFTLKIRSTKLEDSAMYFCANQVDDRLNQPQHFGDGTRLSIL.

This clonotype turned up a few times. The V and J genes are TRBV5-1 and TRBJ2-1, with D tentatively TRBD2 (5 bases). The CDR3 totals 16 residues. With 7 bases removed from V and 0 bases from J, the gap between germline ends came to 17 bases. CDR1 is SGHRS, CDR2 YFSETQ, per germline. CDR3 DNA: TGCGCCAGCGTCGAGGGCTCCTCGAGCTCCTACAATGAGCAGTTCTTC. This codes for CASVEGSSSSYNEQFF.

This clonotype appeared a few times. This chain uses TRBV12-3 or TRBV12-4 with TRBJ2-7; no clear D. The CDR3 covers 14 residues. V was clipped by 9 bases and J by 3 bases, with 18 bases between them. The CDR3 region is CARSPLRSFYEQYF. CDR3 nucleotide sequence: TGTGCCAGGTCCCCCCTGCGTTCCTTCTACGAGCAGTACTTC.

The rearrangement links TRBV2 to TRBJ2-2; TRBD2 is a possible D gene (6 bases). Per germline, CDR1 SNHLY and CDR2 FYNNEI. This CDR3 contains 15 residues. V lost 6 bases, J lost 4 bases, and 15 bases lay in between. CDR3 in DNA: TGTGCCAGCAGGGATCCGGGACTCGTCACCGGGGAGCTGTTTTTT. The encoded protein is CASRDPGLVTGELFF.

This clonotype has more than one count but fewer than ten. The gene calls are TRBV28 and TRBJ2-6; D possibly corresponds to TRBD1 (6 bases). Trimming shortened V by 3 bases and J by 4 bases, and 13 bases separated the two germline ends. This CDR3 has 16 residues. Germline CDR1 MDHEN, CDR2 SYDVKM. CDR3 loop: CASSLVQGMGANVLTF. CDR3 coding DNA: TGTGCCAGCAGTTTGGTACAGGGAATGGGGGCCAACGTCCTGACTTTC.

This clonotype occurred a few times. The chain employs TRBV6-2 or TRBV6-3 and TRBJ2-1; no definite D call. Germline CDR1 is MNHEY and CDR2 is SVGEGT. This CDR3 has 14 residues. V lost 2 bases and J 8 bases, leaving 13 bases between the germline ends. The CDR3 DNA is TGTGCCAGCAGTTACCGAGTTGTAGCAGATGAGCAGTTCTTC. It codes for CASSYRVVADEQFF.

The chain employs TRBV11-2 and TRBJ2-3; TRBD1 might be the D (5 bases). V lost 4 bases and J lost 3, with 14 bases in between. The CDR3 consists of 15 residues. The V gene's germline CDR1 is SGHAT and CDR2 FQNNGV. Here the CDR3 DNA reads TGTGCCAGCAGCTCCTGGGGCGGTTTGACAGATACGCAGTATTTT. Encoded protein: CASSSWGGLTDTQYF.